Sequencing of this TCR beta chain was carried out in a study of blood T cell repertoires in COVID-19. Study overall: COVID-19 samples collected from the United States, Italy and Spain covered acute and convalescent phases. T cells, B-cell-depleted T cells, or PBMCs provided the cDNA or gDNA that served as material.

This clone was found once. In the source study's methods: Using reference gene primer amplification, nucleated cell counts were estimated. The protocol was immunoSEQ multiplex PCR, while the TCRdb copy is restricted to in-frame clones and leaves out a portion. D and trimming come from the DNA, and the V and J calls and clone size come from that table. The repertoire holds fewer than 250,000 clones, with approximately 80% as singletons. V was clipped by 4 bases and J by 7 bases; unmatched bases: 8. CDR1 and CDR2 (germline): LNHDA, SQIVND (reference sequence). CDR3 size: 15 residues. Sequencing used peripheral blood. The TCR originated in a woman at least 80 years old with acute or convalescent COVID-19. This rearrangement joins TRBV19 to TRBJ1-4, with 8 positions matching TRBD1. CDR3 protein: CASSTQTGGGEKLFF. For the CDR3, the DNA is TGTGCCAGTAGTACCCAAACAGGGGGAGGTGAAAAACTGTTTTTT.